This T cell receptor beta chain originates from a study of blood T cells in healthy people across ages. A second PCR of roughly 7 to 11 cycles used a sample-barcoded 5' primer and a J-beta primer mix. TCRdb used MiXCR to reprocess the 5' RACE reads, holding one entry per CDR3 protein. Found here are some 710,000 distinct CDR3 sequences, roughly 20% of them singletons; the top ten hold around 21%. Per sample, a minimum of 6 million PBMCs were isolated. This clonotype was seen more than once but under ten times. V was pared by 3 bases and J by 2 bases, with 3 bases of the junction left unmatched. This CDR3 has 15 residues. Germline V gene lookup returns CDR1 MNHNS and CDR2 SASEGT.

The clonotype comes from a man aged 70-80 years in good health. This chain links TRBV6-1 with TRBJ1-5; 8 bases map to TRBD1. The sequencing input was blood. The CDR3 spells CASSEMTGGNQPQHF. The CDR3 nucleotides are TGTGCCAGCAGTGAGATGACAGGGGGCAATCAGCCCCAGCATTTT.